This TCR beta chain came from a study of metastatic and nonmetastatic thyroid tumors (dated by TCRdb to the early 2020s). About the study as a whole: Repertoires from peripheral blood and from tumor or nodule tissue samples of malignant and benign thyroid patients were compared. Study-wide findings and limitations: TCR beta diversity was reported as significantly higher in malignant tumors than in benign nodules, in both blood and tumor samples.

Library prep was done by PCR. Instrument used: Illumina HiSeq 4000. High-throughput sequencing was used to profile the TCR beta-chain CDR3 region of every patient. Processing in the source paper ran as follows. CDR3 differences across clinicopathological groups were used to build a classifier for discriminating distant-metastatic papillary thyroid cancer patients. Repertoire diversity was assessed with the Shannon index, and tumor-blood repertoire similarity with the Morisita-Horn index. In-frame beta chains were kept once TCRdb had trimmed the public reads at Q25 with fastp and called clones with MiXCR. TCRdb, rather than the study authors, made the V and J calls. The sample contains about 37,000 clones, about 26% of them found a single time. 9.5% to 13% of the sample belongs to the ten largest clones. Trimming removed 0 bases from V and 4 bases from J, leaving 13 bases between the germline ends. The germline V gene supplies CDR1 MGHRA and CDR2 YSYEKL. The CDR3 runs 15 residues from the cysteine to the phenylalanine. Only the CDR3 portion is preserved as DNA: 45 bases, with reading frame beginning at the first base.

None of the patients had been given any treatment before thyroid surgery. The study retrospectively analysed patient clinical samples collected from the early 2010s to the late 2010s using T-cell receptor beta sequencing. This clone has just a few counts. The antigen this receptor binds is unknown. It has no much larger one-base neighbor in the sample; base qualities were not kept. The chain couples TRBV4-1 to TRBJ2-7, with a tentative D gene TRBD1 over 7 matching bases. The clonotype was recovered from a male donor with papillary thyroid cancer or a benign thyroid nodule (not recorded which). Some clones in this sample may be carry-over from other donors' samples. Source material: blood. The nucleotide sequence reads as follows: TGCGCCAGCAGCCAAGAAACCAGGGGGGCTTACGAGCAGTACTTC. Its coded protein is CASSQETRGAYEQYF.